A single sample is the source of the 7 T cell receptor beta chains below, sequenced in a study of blood T cell repertoires in COVID-19. Sequencing was performed with immunoSEQ multiplex PCR; in TCRdb, only in-frame clones are kept and a portion is missing. The sample consists of about 200,000 clones, around 90% of them appearing once. Sequences were obtained from peripheral blood. These receptors originate from a man in his fifties or sixties who had recovered from COVID-19.

The J gene is TRBJ2-7, the V gene TRBV19; 7 bases fit TRBD2. The CDR3 runs to 13 residues. V shed 4 bases and J 5 bases; nucleotides not matched to a gene: 5. CDR1 and CDR2 from the germline V gene are LNHDA and SQIVND (reference sequence). In DNA, the CDR3 is TGTGCCAGTAGTAGGCGGGAGAATAACGAGCAGTACTTC. Translated: CASSRRENNEQYF.

The rearrangement links TRBV19 to TRBJ1-5, with TRBD1 as a possible D gene (6 bases). V was pared by 3 bases and J by 6 bases, with 15 bases between. Germline V gene lookup returns CDR1 LNHDA and CDR2 SQIVND (reference sequence). CDR3 length: 15 residues. Written as DNA, the CDR3 is TGTGCCAGTAGTATCGTCCCGGGGGGCGGTCAGCCCCAGCATTTT. It encodes CASSIVPGGGQPQHF.

The CDR3, as DNA: TGCGCCAGCAGCCCGGAGGGGGGGAGAGGTTCACCCCTCCACTTT. Translation: CASSPEGGRGSPLHF. V usage is TRBV5-1 and J usage is TRBJ1-6; D may be TRBD1 (6 bases). Germline assignment: CDR1 SGHRS and CDR2 YFSETQ. The CDR3 totals 15 residues. With 4 bases removed from V and 9 bases from J, the gap between germline ends came to 17 bases. The complete variable domain, with remaining parts taken from reference TRBV5-1 and TRBJ1-6, reads KAGVTQTPRYLIKTRGQQVTLSCSPISGHRSVSWYQQTPGQGLQFLFEYFSETQRNKGNFPGRFSGRQFSNSRSEMNVSTLELGDSALYLCASSPEGGRGSPLHFGNGTRLTVT.

The DNA for the CDR3 is TGCGCCAGCAGTGGTGGCGGTAGCGGGAGTGGGTGCCCCTACGAGCAGTACTTC. Its translation is CASSGGGSGSGCPYEQYF. The chain couples TRBV10-1 to TRBJ2-7; 9 bases are a match to TRBD2. The V segment lost 4 bases and the J segment 2 bases; nucleotides outside the gene matches: 15. Germline CDR1 WNHNN, CDR2 SYGVQD (reference sequence). The CDR3 covers 18 residues.

The chain uses TRBV4-1 and TRBJ1-2; D is ambiguous. In germline, CDR1 is MGHRA, CDR2 YSYEKL. Trimming removed 0 bases from V and 4 bases from J, with 9 bases in between. The CDR3 consists of 14 residues. The CDR3 bases are TGCGCCAGCAGCCAAGAGGAGCGGTCCTATGGCTACACCTTC. Translating it yields CASSQEERSYGYTF.

The rearrangement links TRBV10-3 to TRBJ2-2; maybe TRBD2 (7 bases). The V end was cut by 2 bases, the J end by 7 bases, with 14 bases between. This CDR3 has 15 amino acids. Germline V gives CDR1 ENHRY, CDR2 SYGVKD. The chain's CDR3 is CAISEPGGLVGELFF. As DNA, the CDR3 is TGTGCCATCAGTGAGCCCGGGGGGCTGGTCGGGGAGCTGTTTTTT.

V and J are TRBV19 and TRBJ2-2; TRBD1 agrees at 7 bases. Per the germline V gene, CDR1 is LNHDA and CDR2 is SQIVND (reference sequence). With 5 bases clipped from V and 3 bases from J, the junction kept 6 bases outside the gene matches. CDR3 length equals 15 residues. The CDR3: CASSAGQVYTGELFF. In DNA, the CDR3 is TGTGCCAGTAGTGCCGGACAGGTCTACACCGGGGAGCTGTTTTTT.